This passage covers 3 T cell receptor beta chains from one sample sequenced in a study of cytomegalovirus exposure and HLA in healthy donors. Clones were read by immunoSEQ multiplex PCR, and TCRdb kept only the in-frame ones, dropping some. The repertoire holds some 110,000 clones, with roughly 93% as singletons. The sequenced sample was PBMCs. The receptors shown here come from a young woman in good health and CMV-seronegative.

This chain uses TRBV5-1 with TRBJ2-3; 7 bases are shared with TRBD2. CDR1 and CDR2 from the germline V gene are SGHRS and YFSETQ. With 1 base clipped from V and 2 bases from J, the junction kept 10 bases outside the gene matches. The CDR3 loop spans 17 amino acids. CDR3 DNA sequence: TGCGCCAGCAGCTTGAGGCCTAGCGGAGCCCCCACAGATACGCAGTATTTT. Its protein is CASSLRPSGAPTDTQYF.

This chain connects TRBV7-9 to TRBJ1-5; 7 bases agree with TRBD1. The CDR3 extends over 15 amino acids. Germline V CDR1 and CDR2: SEHNR, FQNEAQ (reference sequence). V trimming: 0 bases; J trimming: 6 bases; junction bases outside the gene matches: 5. The CDR3 DNA follows: TGTGCCAGCAGCTTAGCGCCAGGGGGTGGTCAGCCCCAGCATTTT. It encodes CASSLAPGGGQPQHF. Looking up the rest from reference TRBV7-9 and TRBJ1-5 gives the full variable domain: DTGVSQNPRHKITKRGQNVTFRCDPISEHNRLYWYRQTLGQGPEFLTYFQNEAQLEKSRLLSDRFSAERPKGSFSTLEIQRTEQGDSAMYLCASSLAPGGGQPQHFGDGTRLSIL.

This clone was seen just once. The J gene is TRBJ1-6, the V gene TRBV5-5; possibly TRBD1 for D (6 bases). The V and J ends lost 4 bases and 13 bases respectively, with 21 bases between them. Looked up from germline, CDR1 is SGHKS and CDR2 is YYEKEE (reference sequence). This CDR3 comprises 15 residues. CDR3 in amino acids: CASSRTGGEGSPLHF. CDR3 in DNA: TGTGCCAGCAGCCGGACGGGGGGCGAAGGAAGCCCCCTCCACTTT.